This TCR beta chain stems from a study of response to subunit inactivated influenza vaccine. Notes on the study in general: Each seasonal flu vaccination may recruit only limited new T cells, authors suggested.

Comment on this clonotype: The antigen is undetermined.

TCRdb re-derived calls from the RT-PCR reads in MiXCR, one entry per CDR3 protein. The data hold a few hundred thousand distinct CDR3 sequences, with 21% observed a single time. CDR1 MGHRA and CDR2 YSYEKL come from the germline V gene. CDR3 length: 14 residues. V was pared by 0 bases and J by 3 bases, with 9 bases between. This chain connects TRBV4-1 to TRBJ2-7, with D possibly being TRBD1 (5 bases). The origin of this receptor is a man aged 45 to 75 who received an inactivated influenza vaccine. The sequencing here drew on PBMCs from blood, taken around 22 months after vaccination. CDR3 sequence reads: CASSQDHQGYEQYF. Written as DNA, the CDR3 is TGCGCCAGCAGCCAAGATCACCAGGGCTACGAGCAGTACTTC.